A selection of T cell receptor beta chains follows, all from one sample in a study of control samples from healthy donors and cancer patients. TCRdb's table, derived via immunoSEQ multiplex PCR, lists solely in-frame clones and lacks some. The sample has 150,000 to 200,000 clones, around 90% seen once; the top ten hold 0.65% to 0.75%. What was sequenced was blood. These receptors all come from a woman between 25 and 40 years old in good health. Each CDR3 is given with its conserved first and last residue. Fields, in order: V gene, D gene, J gene, clone size, CDR3 protein, CDR3 DNA. The D gene is left open where the match is weak. Only some rows state a clone size, as once, few, many or a class for expanded clones.

TRBV6-5	TRBD1	TRBJ2-2	-	CASNRGTGELFF	TGTGCCAGCAACAGGGGAACCGGGGAGCTGTTTTTT
TRBV19	-	TRBJ2-6	-	CASSQGVPGANVLTF	TGTGCCAGTAGTCAAGGGGTGCCTGGGGCCAACGTCCTGACTTTC
TRBV2	-	TRBJ2-7	-	CASSEPSGPPSEQYF	TGTGCCAGCAGTGAGCCCAGCGGGCCCCCCAGCGAGCAGTACTTC
TRBV5-1	-	TRBJ1-2	-	CASSLGSGGYTF	TGCGCCAGCAGCTTGGGTTCAGGGGGCTACACCTTC
TRBV28	-	TRBJ2-7	-	CASSFSPHYEQYF	TGTGCCAGCAGTTTTAGCCCCCATTACGAGCAGTACTTC
TRBV7-3	-	TRBJ2-1	-	CASSLGAQGGEQFF	TGTGCCAGCAGCTTAGGGGCCCAGGGTGGAGAGCAGTTCTTC
TRBV28	-	TRBJ2-3	-	CASSLFSGIDTDTQYF	TGTGCCAGCAGTTTATTTTCAGGGATCGACACAGATACGCAGTATTTT
TRBV6-5	-	TRBJ1-5	once	CASSYSEGFSNQPQHF	TGTGCCAGCAGTTACTCCGAAGGGTTTTCCAATCAGCCCCAGCATTTT
TRBV5-4	TRBD1	TRBJ2-7	-	CASSVRDSTGEQYF	TGTGCCAGCAGCGTACGGGACAGCACGGGGGAGCAGTACTTC
TRBV2	-	TRBJ2-7	-	CASSALSEQYF	TGTGCCAGCAGCGCCCTGAGCGAGCAGTACTTC
TRBV30	-	TRBJ1-4	-	CAWSAREKLFF	TGTGCCTGGTCGGCCCGGGAAAAACTGTTTTTT
TRBV2	TRBD1	TRBJ1-5	-	CASSPGQGYQPQHF	TGTGCCAGCAGTCCTGGACAGGGATATCAGCCCCAGCATTTT
TRBV28	-	TRBJ1-2	-	CASTGGQFYGYTF	TGTGCCAGCACCGGAGGACAGTTCTATGGCTACACCTTC
TRBV4-1	-	TRBJ1-2	-	CASSPGTTTNYGYTF	TGCGCCAGCAGTCCCGGGACAACCACTAACTATGGCTACACCTTC
TRBV19	TRBD1	TRBJ2-1	once	CASSPNRGPRDEQFF	TGTGCCAGTAGTCCTAACAGGGGGCCCCGTGATGAGCAGTTCTTC
TRBV12-3/TRBV12-4	-	TRBJ2-7	-	CASSPDIIYEQYF	TGTGCCAGCAGCCCCGACATAATCTACGAGCAGTACTTC
TRBV14	TRBD2	TRBJ2-7	-	CASSRWGLAERVTYEQYF	TGTGCCAGCAGCCGCTGGGGACTAGCGGAAAGGGTTACCTACGAGCAGTACTTC
TRBV9	-	TRBJ1-2	-	CASSVWSGGAYGYTF	TGTGCCAGCAGCGTATGGTCAGGAGGGGCCTATGGCTACACCTTC
TRBV7-9	-	TRBJ2-1	-	CASSSPFDSYNEQFF	TGTGCCAGCAGCTCCCCCTTCGACTCCTACAATGAGCAGTTCTTC
TRBV24-1	-	TRBJ2-1	-	CATSDPQVPSNEQFF	TGTGCCACCAGTGACCCGCAGGTACCGTCTAATGAGCAGTTCTTC
TRBV28	TRBD1	TRBJ1-4	-	CASSFSGGGEKLFF	TGTGCCAGCAGTTTCTCAGGGGGTGGTGAAAAACTGTTTTTT
TRBV7-6	TRBD1	TRBJ1-3	-	CASSIGQGSGNTIYF	TGTGCCAGCAGCATCGGACAGGGCTCTGGAAACACCATATATTTT
TRBV28	TRBD1	TRBJ2-7	-	CASRPGQRIGEQYF	TGTGCCAGCAGGCCGGGACAGAGGATCGGGGAGCAGTACTTC
TRBV4-2	-	TRBJ1-5	once	CASSHRDTGNQPQHF	TGTGCCAGCAGCCATCGGGACACAGGCAATCAGCCCCAGCATTTT
TRBV4-2	TRBD2	TRBJ2-6	-	CASTPRETSGSGANVLTF	TGTGCCAGCACCCCACGGGAGACTAGCGGCTCTGGGGCCAACGTCCTGACTTTC
TRBV27	TRBD1	TRBJ1-3	-	CASSFSGTAGNTIYF	TGTGCCAGCAGTTTCAGTGGGACAGCTGGAAACACCATATATTTT
TRBV3-1/TRBV3-2	-	TRBJ2-2	-	CASSQQAFGTGELFF	TGTGCCAGCAGCCAACAGGCCTTCGGGACCGGGGAGCTGTTTTTT
TRBV19	TRBD2	TRBJ2-5	-	CASSIEIAGQETQYF	TGTGCCAGTAGTATAGAAATAGCGGGACAAGAGACCCAGTACTTC
TRBV28	TRBD1	TRBJ1-1	-	CASTLGTGDSIRAFF	TGTGCCAGCACTTTAGGAACAGGGGACTCCATCCGGGCTTTCTTT
TRBV14	-	TRBJ2-1	once	CASSQRATLSSYNEQFF	TGTGCCAGCAGCCAGCGGGCGACACTTAGCTCCTACAATGAGCAGTTCTTC
TRBV28	-	TRBJ2-3	-	CASSLGADLTDTQYF	TGTGCCAGCAGTTTAGGGGCGGACCTCACAGATACGCAGTATTTT
TRBV6-4	TRBD1	TRBJ2-1	-	CASSVESGTGNEQFF	TGTGCCAGCAGTGTAGAGTCCGGGACAGGGAATGAGCAGTTCTTC
TRBV3-1/TRBV3-2	TRBD1	TRBJ1-2	-	CASSLQGAYGYTF	TGTGCCAGCAGCCTACAGGGGGCTTATGGCTACACCTTC
TRBV24-1	-	TRBJ2-3	-	CATSRPTTQYF	TGTGCCACCAGTCGGCCAACTACGCAGTATTTT
TRBV5-1	-	TRBJ2-5	-	CASSLGDRNTGTQYF	TGCGCCAGCAGCTTGGGGGACCGGAATACAGGGACCCAGTACTTC
TRBV28	TRBD1	TRBJ2-5	-	CASSQLWGRGYQETQYF	TGTGCCAGCAGTCAACTTTGGGGCAGGGGGTACCAAGAGACCCAGTACTTC
TRBV3-1/TRBV3-2	-	TRBJ2-3	-	CASSLELTTRVF	TGTGCCAGCAGCCTCGAGTTAACGACGCGCGTTTTT
TRBV27	TRBD1	TRBJ1-5	-	CASSSKWTGGSYSNQPQHF	TGTGCCAGCAGTTCCAAATGGACAGGGGGATCTTATAGCAATCAGCCCCAGCATTTT
TRBV5-1	-	TRBJ1-4	once	CASSSSGEPNEKLFF	TGCGCCAGCAGCTCGTCAGGGGAGCCTAATGAAAAACTGTTTTTT
TRBV7-9	-	TRBJ2-5	-	CASSLEAGVETQYF	TGTGCCAGCAGCTTAGAGGCAGGGGTAGAGACCCAGTACTTC
TRBV6-4	-	TRBJ2-6	-	CASSPGSRIDGANVLTF	TGTGCCAGCAGTCCCGGGAGCCGTATCGACGGGGCCAACGTCCTGACTTTC
TRBV25-1	-	TRBJ1-1	once	CASGGMGTEAFF	TGTGCCAGCGGGGGTATGGGGACTGAAGCTTTCTTT
TRBV3-1/TRBV3-2	-	TRBJ2-3	-	CASSQGTSTDTQYF	TGTGCCAGCAGCCAGGGGACGAGCACAGATACGCAGTATTTT
TRBV27	-	TRBJ2-2	-	CASSRGTRNTGELFF	TGTGCCAGCAGCCGCGGGACGCGGAACACCGGGGAGCTGTTTTTT
TRBV4-1	-	TRBJ2-4	-	CASSQGGWGRGRELAKNIQYF	TGCGCCAGCAGCCAAGGGGGGTGGGGCAGGGGTCGTGAGTTAGCCAAAAACATTCAGTACTTC
TRBV27	TRBD1	TRBJ1-5	-	CASSSYPPGQAVQPQHF	TGTGCCAGCAGTTCTTACCCCCCGGGACAGGCAGTTCAGCCCCAGCATTTT
TRBV10-3	TRBD1	TRBJ1-1	-	CATARDRATEAFF	TGTGCCACTGCGCGGGACAGGGCCACTGAAGCTTTCTTT
TRBV28	TRBD2	TRBJ2-7	once	CASSFRGRARDEQYF	TGTGCCAGCAGTTTCCGCGGGAGGGCTCGCGACGAGCAGTACTTC
TRBV7-2	-	TRBJ2-5	-	CATRAQGAPQETQYF	TGTGCCACCCGCGCCCAGGGAGCCCCACAAGAGACCCAGTACTTC
TRBV5-1	-	TRBJ2-7	-	CASSLLGVRGQYF	TGCGCCAGCAGCTTGTTGGGGGTACGAGGGCAGTACTTC